These T cell receptor beta chains were read from a single sample in a study of cytomegalovirus exposure and HLA in healthy donors. Here immunoSEQ multiplex PCR was the method, and the copy in TCRdb shows in-frame clones only, minus some. This sample has approximately 180,000 clones, with roughly 83% found just once. The sequenced sample consisted of PBMCs. All receptors come from a woman between 18 and 29 years old in good health and CMV-seronegative. The CDR3 runs from the conserved cysteine through the conserved F or W. D genes are given only for firm matches. A clone size is listed for some rows: how often the clone was seen (once, few, many), or a class if it is expanded.

>TRBV27|TRBJ2-3|TRBD2|.
TGTGCCAGCAGTTCTTTTAGCGGGGGTAGCACAGATACGCAGTATTTT
CASSSFSGGSTDTQYF
>TRBV15|TRBJ2-4|.|.
TGTGCCACCAGCAGAGATAGAACAGCAGGGGAAAACATTCAGTACTTC
CATSRDRTAGENIQYF
>TRBV27|TRBJ1-3|.|.
TGTGCCAGCAGTTTATCCTACAGGGCCGGCTCTGGAAACACCATATATTTT
CASSLSYRAGSGNTIYF
>TRBV29-1|TRBJ1-2|TRBD1|.
TGCAGCGTTGAGAGTTCCAGGACAGGGGGCTATGGCTACACCTTC
CSVESSRTGGYGYTF
>TRBV9|TRBJ2-7|TRBD2|few
TGTGCCAGCAGCGTGGGTAGCGGGAGCTACGAGCAGTACTTC
CASSVGSGSYEQYF
>TRBV19|TRBJ1-2|.|.
TGTGCCAGTAGTATAGTAAATTCGGGAAATAACTATGGCTACACCTTC
CASSIVNSGNNYGYTF
>TRBV2|TRBJ2-1|.|.
TGTGCCAGCAGTGCGCAACCAGGGGGGTTCAATGAGCAGTTCTTC
CASSAQPGGFNEQFF
>TRBV2|TRBJ1-3|TRBD1|.
TGTGCCAGCTTTGCACAGGGGGTCGAAGGAAACACCATATATTTT
CASFAQGVEGNTIYF
>TRBV5-1|TRBJ2-5|.|.
TGCGCCAGCAGCCAGGGGCAAGAGACCCAGTACTTC
CASSQGQETQYF
>TRBV4-1|TRBJ2-1|.|once
TGCGCCAGCAGCCGGAGGGACAGCTCCTACAATGAGCAGTTCTTC
CASSRRDSSYNEQFF
>TRBV11-2|TRBJ1-2|.|.
TGTGCCAGCAGCCGCTTACAAGAGGACTATGGCTACACCTTC
CASSRLQEDYGYTF
>TRBV7-9|TRBJ1-1|.|.
TGTGCCAGCAGCTTAGACCGAGGGAACACTGAAGCTTTCTTT
CASSLDRGNTEAFF
>TRBV19|TRBJ2-1|.|.
TGTGCCAGTAGTATTAATCCCACTAGTGAGGTCTACAATGAGCAGTTCTTC
CASSINPTSEVYNEQFF
>TRBV11-3|TRBJ2-1|.|.
TGTGCCAGCAGCGCATCGACGGCGGGATTTCACAATGAGCAGTTCTTC
CASSASTAGFHNEQFF
>TRBV6-6|TRBJ2-5|.|.
TGTGCCAGCAGTTATTGGGACAAAGAGACCCAGTACTTC
CASSYWDKETQYF
>TRBV30|TRBJ1-3|.|.
TGTGCCTGGAGTTGGAGCTCTGGAAACACCATATATTTT
CAWSWSSGNTIYF
>TRBV2|TRBJ2-2|.|few
TGTGCCAGCAGTGCACTTCGGACAGCGAACACCGGGGAGCTGTTTTTT
CASSALRTANTGELFF
>TRBV5-1|TRBJ2-1|.|.
TGCGCCAGCAGCGATGTGACGGGATCCTACAATGAGCAGTTCTTC
CASSDVTGSYNEQFF
>TRBV7-9|TRBJ1-5|TRBD1|.
TGTGCCAGCAGCGCCATAGGGGGCAGGGAAATTCTAAATCAGCCCCAGCATTTT
CASSAIGGREILNQPQHF
>TRBV5-1|TRBJ2-1|.|.
TGCGCCAGCAGCGTCGCGGAGTCCTACAATGAGCAGTTCTTC
CASSVAESYNEQFF
>TRBV4-1|TRBJ2-7|TRBD2|once
TGTGCCAGCAGCCAAGGGAGACTAGCGGCCTACGAGCAGTACTTC
CASSQGRLAAYEQYF
>TRBV7-6|TRBJ2-1|.|.
TGTGCCAGCAGCCCAGAGGCAGCCTACAATGAGCAGTTCTTC
CASSPEAAYNEQFF
>TRBV19|TRBJ2-6|.|.
TGTGCCAGTAGTATAGCAGGTACTGGGGCCAACGTCCTGACTTTC
CASSIAGTGANVLTF
>TRBV2|TRBJ1-2|TRBD1|.
TGTGCCAGCCTAAGGGCCGGGACAGGGGTTTCTCCTACTGGCTACACCTTC
CASLRAGTGVSPTGYTF
>TRBV5-8|TRBJ2-4|.|.
TGTGCCAGCAGCCCCGGGTGGAGTGTAGCCAAAAACATTCAGTACTTC
CASSPGWSVAKNIQYF
>TRBV12-5|TRBJ2-7|TRBD2|once
TGTGCTAGTGGTTCCAGCGGGGGCAAATACGAGCAGTACTTC
CASGSSGGKYEQYF
>TRBV9|TRBJ2-1|TRBD2|.
TGTGCCAGCAGTGCGGGACTAGCGGGGCCCGAGAAGCAGTTCTTC
CASSAGLAGPEKQFF
>TRBV27|TRBJ1-1|TRBD1|.
TGTGCCAGCAGGGAAAGACAGGGGATAATGAACACTGAAGCTTTCTTT
CASRERQGIMNTEAFF
>TRBV9|TRBJ1-1|.|.
TGTGCCAGCAGCGGAGGACAGATTGAAGCTTTCTTT
CASSGGQIEAFF
>TRBV29-1|TRBJ1-2|TRBD1|.
TGCGCAGGCAGACGGGACAGGGTGGTTGGCTACACCTTC
CAGRRDRVVGYTF
>TRBV4-1|TRBJ2-7|TRBD2|.
TGCGCCAGCAGCCAGCGTCTAGCGGGATCGGCCTACGAGCAGTACTTC
CASSQRLAGSAYEQYF
>TRBV7-9|TRBJ2-3|.|.
TGTGCCAGCAGCTTAAGTATCTCTAAAAATACGCAGTATTTT
CASSLSISKNTQYF
>TRBV5-6|TRBJ1-2|.|.
TGTGCCAGCAGCCCAGTGGATAGCCCGGTCTATGGCTACACCTTC
CASSPVDSPVYGYTF
>TRBV6-1|TRBJ2-7|.|.
TGTGCCAGCAGTGACAGGGGCTCCTACGAGCAGTACTTC
CASSDRGSYEQYF
>TRBV19|TRBJ2-5|.|.
TGTGCCAGTAGTACGCTCTCGGGGGGCCGAGTGACCCAGTACTTC
CASSTLSGGRVTQYF
>TRBV2|TRBJ1-1|.|.
TGTGCCAGCAGCCGGGACACTAGGATGAACACTGAAGCTTTCTTT
CASSRDTRMNTEAFF
>TRBV7-9|TRBJ1-4|TRBD1|once
TGTGCCAGCAGCTTAGGTCTATGGGACAGGGAAGAAAAACTGTTTTTT
CASSLGLWDREEKLFF
>TRBV7-9|TRBJ2-1|TRBD1|once
TGTGCCAGCAGCTTAGGCAGGGGGCTTGACAATGAGCAGTTCTTC
CASSLGRGLDNEQFF
>TRBV29-1|TRBJ2-1|TRBD2|.
TGCAGCGCAAGATGGACCCTGGTAGCGGGAACTGACAATGAGCAGTTCTTC
CSARWTLVAGTDNEQFF
>TRBV7-7|TRBJ2-5|.|.
TGTGCCAGCAGCTTAGGAGAACCCCCAGAGACCCAGTACTTC
CASSLGEPPETQYF
>TRBV5-1|TRBJ2-6|TRBD1|.
TGCGCCAGCAGCTTGTGGACAGGGATCCCCCCCGCTGGGGCCAACGTCCTGACTTTC
CASSLWTGIPPAGANVLTF
>TRBV30|TRBJ1-2|TRBD1|.
TGTGCCTGGAGTGTCATTCCAGGGGGCGGTGGCTACACCTTC
CAWSVIPGGGGYTF
>TRBV19|TRBJ1-5|.|.
TGTGCCAGTAGTTTTCCCTTGAGCTATTATAGCAATCAGCCCCAGCATTTT
CASSFPLSYYSNQPQHF
>TRBV11-1|TRBJ2-7|.|.
TGTGCCAGCAGCCGTAGAGCCCGCTACGAGCAGTACTTC
CASSRRARYEQYF
>TRBV30|TRBJ1-1|.|.
TGTGCCTGGAGTGTACGTAGGGGGTACACTGAAGCTTTCTTT
CAWSVRRGYTEAFF
>TRBV27|TRBJ1-4|TRBD1|.
TGTGCCAGCAGTTTACGGCCTCAGGGGGTCTCAAATGAAAAACTGTTTTTT
CASSLRPQGVSNEKLFF
>TRBV2|TRBJ2-1|TRBD2|.
TGTGCCAGCGGCCGACTAGCGGGAGGGGACGATGAGCAGTTCTTC
CASGRLAGGDDEQFF
>TRBV18|TRBJ2-1|.|.
TGTGCCAGCTCACCTCCGGTCGGCAATGAGCAGTTCTTC
CASSPPVGNEQFF
>TRBV7-8|TRBJ1-1|.|.
TGTGCCAGCAGCTTAGTCGGGGACATAGGAATCTCTGACACTGAAGCTTTCTTT
CASSLVGDIGISDTEAFF
>TRBV5-4|TRBJ1-1|TRBD1|.
TGTGCCAGCAGCCCCGACAGGGGGCGGTTGGACACTGAAGCTTTCTTT
CASSPDRGRLDTEAFF
>TRBV7-9|TRBJ2-2|.|.
TGTGCCAGCATTAGCCCGACTGAGAACACCGGGGAGCTGTTTTTT
CASISPTENTGELFF
>TRBV19|TRBJ1-2|.|.
TGTGCCAGTAGTCCGCGGGGCAGCTATGGCTACACCTTC
CASSPRGSYGYTF
>TRBV2|TRBJ2-5|.|.
TGTGCCAGCAGTGAAAGGAGGGCGGTCCAAGAGACCCAGTACTTC
CASSERRAVQETQYF
>TRBV5-4|TRBJ1-2|TRBD1|.
TGTGCCAGCAGCTTACCGACAGGGAGCTATGGCTACACCTTC
CASSLPTGSYGYTF